Listed here are 15 T cell receptor beta chains from one sample, sequenced in a study of cytomegalovirus exposure and HLA in healthy donors. PCR was performed using 60 Vbeta and 13 Jbeta primers. Repertoires were generated with immunoSEQ multiplex PCR, while TCRdb's copy carries only in-frame clones and drops some. The table lists 150,000 to 200,000 clones, 75% to 80% of them singletons, with 4.5% to 7.5% in the top ten. Input material: PBMCs. These receptors all stem from a woman younger than 45 in good health and CMV-seropositive.

The chain joins TRBV10-1 to TRBJ2-1; 7 bases are a match to TRBD1. V gave up 5 bases and J gave up 7 bases; unmatched junction bases: 11. This CDR3 has 15 residues. Germline assignment: CDR1 WNHNN and CDR2 SYGVQD (reference sequence). This CDR3 is CASSQGQEPSNEQFF. CDR3 DNA: TGCGCCAGCAGTCAAGGACAGGAACCTTCTAATGAGCAGTTCTTC.

This clone came up a few times. This chain joins TRBV5-1 and TRBJ2-7; D perhaps matches TRBD2 (6 bases). V dropped 0 bases and J dropped 2 bases, with 15 bases sitting between them. The CDR3 runs 16 residues. Germline lookup yields CDR1 SGHRS and CDR2 YFSETQ. DNA of the CDR3: TGCGCCAGCAGCTTGGACGGAGGTGGGACTCCCTACGAGCAGTACTTC. This encodes CASSLDGGGTPYEQYF.

This chain links TRBV5-1 with TRBJ2-7, with 8 nucleotides matching TRBD1. The germline V gene has CDR1 SGHRS and CDR2 YFSETQ. The CDR3 consists of 16 residues. V lost 0 bases and J lost 8; bases outside the gene matches: 13. CDR3: CASSLDGSGQAGQQYF. In DNA, the CDR3 is TGCGCCAGCAGCTTGGATGGATCGGGACAGGCGGGGCAGCAGTACTTC.

The rearrangement uses TRBV6-5 and TRBJ2-7, with D uncertain. The V gene lost 2 bases and the J gene lost 3 bases, with 14 bases spanning the gap. This CDR3 is built from 15 residues. Germline V CDR1 and CDR2: MNHEY, SVGAGI. CDR3: CASSYNNAGSYEQYF. For the CDR3, the DNA is TGTGCCAGCAGTTACAATAACGCAGGTAGCTACGAGCAGTACTTC.

This clone was seen more than once but under ten times. The chain is built from TRBV28 and TRBJ2-5, with 9 bases fitting TRBD1. Germline assignment: CDR1 MDHEN and CDR2 SYDVKM. The trim removed 6 bases at V and 5 bases at J, leaving 7 bases unmatched. This CDR3 is 14 amino acids long. The CDR3 region has the DNA TGTGCCAGCAGATTCACAGGGGGCGGGGAGACCCAGTACTTC. This translates into CASRFTGGGETQYF.

This CDR3 reads CASSLAGNSNQPQHF. The DNA of the CDR3 is TGCGCCAGCAGCTTGGCAGGTAATAGCAATCAGCCCCAGCATTTT. V is TRBV5-1 and J is TRBJ1-5, with D hard to call. CDR3 length equals 15 residues. V was shortened by 0 bases and J by 0 bases, with 7 bases between the two germline ends. Germline CDR1 reads SGHRS; CDR2 reads YFSETQ.

The genes are TRBV7-9 and TRBJ2-1; perhaps TRBD2 as D (6 bases). Germline CDR1 is SEHNR and CDR2 is FQNEAQ (reference sequence). The length of the CDR3 is 16 residues. V was shortened by 1 base and J by 5 bases, with 15 bases between the two germline ends. The CDR3 nucleotides read TGTGCCAGCAGCTTAGGAGATGCGGGAATCCACAATGAGCAGTTCTTC. This encodes CASSLGDAGIHNEQFF.

The CDR3 nucleotides are TGTGCCAGCAGCCTAAGACAGGGCAATCAGCCCCAGCATTTT. Translation: CASSLRQGNQPQHF. The gene calls are TRBV5-6 and TRBJ1-5; possibly TRBD1 for D (6 bases). This CDR3 is built from 14 residues. V dropped 4 bases and J dropped 2 bases, with 10 bases sitting between them. CDR1 is SGHDT and CDR2 is YYEEEE in the germline V gene.

This rearrangement joins TRBV14 to TRBJ2-7, with D possibly being TRBD1 (6 bases). V was trimmed by 0 bases and J by 2 bases, leaving 17 bases between them. The germline CDR1 and CDR2 sequences are SGHDN and FVKESK. This CDR3 has 17 residues. For the CDR3, the DNA is TGTGCCAGCAGCCAAGACCAAGGACAGTTCCCACCCTACGAGCAGTACTTC. It codes for CASSQDQGQFPPYEQYF. Supplemented by reference TRBV14 and TRBJ2-7, the full variable domain reads EAGVTQFPSHSVIEKGQTVTLRCDPISGHDNLYWYRRVMGKEIKFLLHFVKESKQDESGMPNNRFLAERTGGTYSTLKVQPAELEDSGVYFCASSQDQGQFPPYEQYFGPGTRLTVT.

This clone was seen a single time. This rearrangement joins TRBV5-8 to TRBJ1-1; D is uncertain. V dropped 0 bases and J dropped 4 bases, with 7 bases sitting between them. The germline V gene encodes CDR1 SGHTS and CDR2 YDEGEE. CDR3 length: 13 residues. This CDR3 is CASSLDPSTEAFF. The CDR3 nucleotides read TGTGCCAGCAGCTTGGACCCGAGCACTGAAGCTTTCTTT.

This clone has a single count. The chain joins TRBV18 to TRBJ1-5; 10 nucleotides line up with TRBD1. The CDR3 extends over 14 amino acids. Trimming at V came to 6 bases and at J to 5 bases, leaving 4 bases not matched to a gene. Germline V CDR1 and CDR2: KGHSH, LQKENI. CDR3 region: CASSPGQGDQPQHF. In nucleotides, the CDR3 is TGTGCCAGCTCCCCCGGACAGGGGGATCAGCCCCAGCATTTT.

This sequence joins TRBV10-2 and TRBJ2-2, with TRBD1 matching over 7 bases. CDR1 is WSHSY, CDR2 SAAADI, per germline. V shed 7 bases and J 6 bases; nucleotides not matched to a gene: 5. This CDR3 region has 13 residues. In DNA, the CDR3 is TGCGCCAGCACGGATACAGGGGCCGGGGAGCTGTTTTTT. Encoded protein: CASTDTGAGELFF.

This clone was seen a handful of times. The chain employs TRBV2 and TRBJ1-4; 7 positions match TRBD1. V lost 7 bases to trimming and J lost 4 bases; unmatched junction nucleotides: 3. The CDR3 length is 13 residues. From germline, CDR1 is SNHLY and CDR2 FYNNEI. The DNA of the CDR3 is TGTGCCAGCAAGGACAGGTTTAATGAAAAACTGTTTTTT. It is translated as CASKDRFNEKLFF.

The rearrangement uses TRBV7-9 and TRBJ2-7, with a tentative D call TRBD1 (5 bases). CDR1 is SEHNR, CDR2 FQNEAQ, per germline (reference sequence). The length of the CDR3 is 15 residues. Trimming left V 0 bases short and J 3 bases short, with 12 bases between. The CDR3 reads CASSLAQGNLYEQYF. Written as DNA, the CDR3 is TGTGCCAGCAGCTTAGCGCAGGGTAACCTCTACGAGCAGTACTTC.

The rearrangement links TRBV7-2 to TRBJ1-2; possible D gene TRBD1, 6 bases. The V end was cut by 5 bases, the J end by 6 bases, with 19 bases between. CDR3 length equals 15 residues. Germline V gene sequence: CDR1 SGHTA, CDR2 FQGNSA. CDR3: CASSRAGGGRDGYTF. The CDR3 DNA follows: TGTGCCAGCAGCAGGGCGGGAGGGGGAAGAGATGGCTACACCTTC. Full variable domain (outside the CDR3, taken from reference TRBV7-2 and TRBJ1-2): GAGVSQSPSNKVTEKGKDVELRCDPISGHTALYWYRQSLGQGLEFLIYFQGNSAPDKSGLPSDRFSAERTGGSVSTLTIQRTQQEDSAVYLCASSRAGGGRDGYTFGSGTRLTVV.